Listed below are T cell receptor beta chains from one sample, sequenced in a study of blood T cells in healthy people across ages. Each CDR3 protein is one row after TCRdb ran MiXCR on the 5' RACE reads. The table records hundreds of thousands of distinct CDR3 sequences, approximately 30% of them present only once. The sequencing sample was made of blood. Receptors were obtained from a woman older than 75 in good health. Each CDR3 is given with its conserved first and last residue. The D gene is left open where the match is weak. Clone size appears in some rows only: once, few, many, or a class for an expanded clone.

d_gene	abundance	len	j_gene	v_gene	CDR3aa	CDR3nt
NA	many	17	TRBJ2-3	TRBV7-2	CASSLGPVGVLFYTQYF	TGTGCCAGCAGCTTAGGGCCCGTGGGGGTACTTTTCTATACGCAGTATTTT
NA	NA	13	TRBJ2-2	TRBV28	CASSLPSAGELFF	TGTGCCAGCAGTCTCCCCAGCGCCGGGGAGCTGTTTTTT
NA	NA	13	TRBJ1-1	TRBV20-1	CSARAYSNTEAFF	TGCAGTGCTAGAGCCTATTCGAACACTGAAGCTTTCTTT
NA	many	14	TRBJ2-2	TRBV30	CAWSVVPGAGELFF	TGTGCCTGGAGTGTAGTCCCGGGCGCCGGGGAGCTGTTTTTT
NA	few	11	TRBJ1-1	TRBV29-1	CSVEDRLEAFF	TGCAGCGTTGAAGATCGCCTTGAAGCTTTCTTT
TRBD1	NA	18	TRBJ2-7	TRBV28	CASSPQLGTGLSTYEQYF	TGTGCCAGCAGTCCACAATTAGGGACAGGACTGAGTACCTACGAGCAGTACTTC
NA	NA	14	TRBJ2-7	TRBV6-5	CASSTPKSSYEQYF	TGTGCCAGTTCAACACCTAAAAGCTCCTACGAGCAGTACTTC
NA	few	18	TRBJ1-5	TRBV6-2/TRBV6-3	CASRQGSASSPSNQPQHF	TGTGCCAGCAGGCAGGGGAGTGCCTCCAGTCCAAGCAATCAGCCCCAGCATTTT
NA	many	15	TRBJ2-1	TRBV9	CASSSSSTFGNEQFF	TGTGCCAGCAGCTCATCCAGTACTTTCGGCAATGAGCAGTTCTTC
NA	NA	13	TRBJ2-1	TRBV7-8	CASSLGIQETQFF	TGTGCCAGCAGCTTAGGGATCCAAGAGACCCAGTTCTTC
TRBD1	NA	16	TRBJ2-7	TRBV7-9	CASRQFPTGQDYEQYF	TGTGCCAGCAGACAGTTCCCAACAGGACAGGACTACGAGCAGTACTTC
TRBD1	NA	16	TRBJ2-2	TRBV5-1	CASSDTGTGDTGELFF	TGCGCCAGCAGCGATACCGGGACAGGGGACACCGGGGAGCTGTTTTTT
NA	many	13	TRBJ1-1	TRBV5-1	CASTPGGNTEAFF	TGCGCCAGTACCCCGGGGGGGAACACTGAAGCTTTCTTT
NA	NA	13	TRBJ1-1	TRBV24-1	CATSDPANTEAFF	TGTGCCACCAGTGACCCAGCTAACACTGAAGCTTTCTTT
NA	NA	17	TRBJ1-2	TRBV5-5	CASSLLLGEHRNYGYTF	TGTGCCAGCAGCTTGCTTTTAGGGGAACACAGGAACTATGGCTACACCTTC
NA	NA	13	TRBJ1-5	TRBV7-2	CASSLVHNQPQHF	TGTGCCAGCAGCTTAGTGCACAATCAGCCCCAGCATTTT
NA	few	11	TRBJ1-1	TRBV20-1	CSARVGGGAFF	TGCAGTGCTAGAGTCGGGGGGGGAGCTTTCTTT
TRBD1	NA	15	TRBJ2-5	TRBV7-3	CASSQWGEGAKTQYF	TGTGCCAGCAGCCAGTGGGGCGAGGGGGCCAAGACCCAGTACTTC
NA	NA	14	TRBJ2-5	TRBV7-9	CASSLTIAGETQYF	TGTGCCAGCAGCTTAACCATCGCTGGAGAGACCCAGTACTTC
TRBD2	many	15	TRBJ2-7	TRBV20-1	CSASPVGGGSYEQYF	TGCAGTGCTAGCCCCGTGGGCGGGGGATCCTACGAGCAGTACTTC
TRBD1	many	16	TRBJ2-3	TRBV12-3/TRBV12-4	CASSWGQGLGTDTQYF	TGTGCCAGCAGCTGGGGACAGGGGCTTGGTACAGATACGCAGTATTTT
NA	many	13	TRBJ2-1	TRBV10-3	CAIGGGQFNEQFF	TGTGCCATCGGAGGCGGACAGTTCAATGAGCAGTTCTTC
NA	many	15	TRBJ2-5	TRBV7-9	CASNPDGSYRETQYF	TGTGCCAGCAACCCAGACGGATCGTATAGGGAGACCCAGTACTTC
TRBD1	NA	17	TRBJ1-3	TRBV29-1	CSVLVSGTGGSGNTIYF	TGCAGCGTCCTCGTTTCCGGGACAGGGGGATCTGGAAACACCATATATTTT
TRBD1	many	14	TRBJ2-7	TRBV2	CASRRTGKGYEQYF	TGTGCCAGCAGGCGGACAGGGAAAGGGTACGAGCAGTACTTC
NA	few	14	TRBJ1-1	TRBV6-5	CASSCGQFAEGAFF	TGTGCCAGCAGCTGCGGACAGTTCGCGGAGGGAGCTTTCTTT
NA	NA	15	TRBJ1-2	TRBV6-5	CASMAIQGWAYGYTF	TGTGCCAGCATGGCGATTCAGGGCTGGGCCTATGGCTACACCTTC
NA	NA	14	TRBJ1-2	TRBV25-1	CASSEGTAGYGHTF	TGTGCCAGCAGTGAGGGGACTGCGGGATATGGCCACACCTTC
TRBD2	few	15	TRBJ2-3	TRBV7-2	CASSGLIAGGRGQYF	TGTGCCAGCAGCGGGCTTATAGCGGGGGGGCGGGGGCAGTATTTT
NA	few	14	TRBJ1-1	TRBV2	CASSEPRTGSEAFF	TGTGCCAGCAGTGAACCTAGAACGGGGTCTGAAGCTTTCTTT
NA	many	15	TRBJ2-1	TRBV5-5	CASSLVPGAANEQFF	TGTGCCAGCAGCTTGGTCCCAGGGGCGGCAAATGAGCAGTTCTTC
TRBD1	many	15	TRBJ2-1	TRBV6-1	CASSQDRARVNEQFF	TGTGCCAGCAGTCAGGACAGGGCACGCGTCAATGAGCAGTTCTTC
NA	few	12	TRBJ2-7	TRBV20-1	CSAPDRSYEQYF	TGCAGTGCTCCCGACAGGTCCTACGAGCAGTACTTC
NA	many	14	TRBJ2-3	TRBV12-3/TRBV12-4	CASSLGGRADTQYF	TGTGCCAGCAGCTTGGGTGGTCGGGCAGATACGCAGTATTTT
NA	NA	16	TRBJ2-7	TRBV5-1	CASSLEASHPTSEQYF	TGCGCCAGCAGCTTGGAAGCCTCCCATCCTACTAGCGAGCAGTACTTC
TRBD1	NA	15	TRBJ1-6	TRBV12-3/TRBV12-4	CASSFAQGHNSPLHF	TGTGCCAGCAGTTTTGCACAGGGGCACAATTCACCCCTCCACTTT
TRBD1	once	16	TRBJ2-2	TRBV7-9	CANREPGTGRTGELFF	TGTGCCAACAGAGAACCCGGGACAGGAAGGACCGGGGAGCTGTTTTTT
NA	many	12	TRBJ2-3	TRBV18	CASSPPADTQYF	TGTGCCAGCTCACCACCAGCGGATACGCAGTATTTT
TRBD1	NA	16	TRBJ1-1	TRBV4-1	CASSPPGGQGAPEAFF	TGCGCCAGCAGCCCCCCAGGAGGACAGGGGGCTCCTGAAGCTTTCTTT
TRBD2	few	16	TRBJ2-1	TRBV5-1	CAGSLGIAGSYNEQFF	TGCGCCGGCAGCTTGGGTATAGCGGGGTCCTACAATGAGCAGTTCTTC
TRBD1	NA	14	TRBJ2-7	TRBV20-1	CSASSDREPYEQYF	TGCAGTGCTAGCAGCGACAGGGAGCCCTACGAGCAGTACTTC
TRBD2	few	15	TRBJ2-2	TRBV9	CASSEASGFTGELFF	TGTGCCAGCAGCGAGGCTAGCGGATTCACCGGGGAGCTGTTTTTT